Sequencing of this TCR beta chain was carried out in a study of cytomegalovirus exposure and HLA in healthy donors. Trimming took 3 bases from V and 0 from J; bases not matched to a gene: 3. Germline assignment: CDR1 SQVTM and CDR2 ANQGSEA. This CDR3 is 14 amino acids long. Note on this clone: What it recognizes is unknown.

The study ran its PCR with 60 Vbeta and 13 Jbeta primers. Libraries were prepared by immunoSEQ multiplex PCR; TCRdb keeps only in-frame clonotypes and omits some of them. The sample holds 170,000 or so clones, 77% seen once. Study outcomes and limitations: The records held CMV serostatus as the only immune exposure information.

The gene calls are TRBV29-1 and TRBJ1-1; 8 nucleotides line up with TRBD1. Sequencing was carried out using PBMCs. The receptor comes from a woman aged 30 to 39 in good health and CMV-seronegative. CDR3 nucleotides: TGCAGCGTTGATTCGACAGGGGTGAACACTGAAGCTTTCTTT. Translation: CSVDSTGVNTEAFF.